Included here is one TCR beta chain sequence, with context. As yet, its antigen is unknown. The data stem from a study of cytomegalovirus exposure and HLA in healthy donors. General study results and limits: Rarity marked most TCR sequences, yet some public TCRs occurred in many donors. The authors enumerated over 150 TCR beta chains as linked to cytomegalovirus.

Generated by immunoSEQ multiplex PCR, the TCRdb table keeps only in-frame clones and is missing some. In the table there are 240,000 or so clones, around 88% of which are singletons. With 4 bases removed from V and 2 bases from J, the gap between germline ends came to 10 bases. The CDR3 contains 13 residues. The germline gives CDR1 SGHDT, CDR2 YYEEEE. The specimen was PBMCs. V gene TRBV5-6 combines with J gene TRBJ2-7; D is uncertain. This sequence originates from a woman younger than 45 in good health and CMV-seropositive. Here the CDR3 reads CASSLDLTYEQYF. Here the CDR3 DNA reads TGTGCCAGCAGCCTAGACCTGACCTACGAGCAGTACTTC.